One sample yielded the 22 T cell receptor beta chains listed below, sequenced in a study of T cell changes during pregnancy in multiple sclerosis. Some clones are missing from TCRdb's copy, which holds only in-frame ones; the method was immunoSEQ multiplex PCR. The sample holds more than 150 clones, 52% seen once. These receptors lack a known antigen. Sequenced sample: cultured CD4+ T cells. All receptors derive from a female patient with multiple sclerosis, enrolled in a pregnancy study. Some clones in this sample may be carry-over from other donors' samples.

V is TRBV30 and J is TRBJ1-2; D not certain. This CDR3 contains 16 residues. Trimming pared 5 bases from V and 4 bases from J, leaving 23 bases between. Looked up from germline, CDR1 is GTSNPN and CDR2 is SVGIG (reference sequence). The CDR3 here is CAWQCWCYRKTYGYTF. The CDR3 nucleotides are TGTGCCTGGCAGTGTTGGTGTTATAGAAAGACCTATGGCTACACCTTC.

As to this clone: Just one base apart from a much larger clone, this may be a read error. This rearrangement joins TRBV19 to TRBJ1-5; TRBD1 is a possible D gene (6 bases). Germline-derived CDR1 and CDR2 are LNHDA and SQIVND (reference sequence). V was pared by 0 bases and J by 11 bases, with 14 bases between. The CDR3 spans 14 residues. The CDR3 sequence is CASSIDLWGAAQHF. CDR3 nucleotides: TGTGCCAGTAGTATAGATCTATGGGGGGCGGCCCAGCATTTT.

Comments on this clone: This probably arose from a read error, given a far larger clone one base away. The J gene is TRBJ2-4, the V gene TRBV5-3; D unresolved. TRBV5-3 is an open reading frame whose function is uncertain. Trimming removed 8 bases from V and 0 bases from J, with 12 bases in between. The CDR3 runs 14 residues. As DNA, the CDR3 is TGTGCCAGCAGTTCTAACGGAGCCAAAAACATTCAGTACTTC. It codes for CASSSNGAKNIQYF.

This chain joins TRBV1 and TRBJ2-6; the tabulated D call, TRBD2, remains unverified against the DNA. TRBV1 is listed as a pseudogene. The CDR3 has 16 residues. The CDR3 loop reads CTSRLTCLCRANVLTF. The CDR3 nucleotides are TGCACCAGCAGATTGACTTGTTTGTGTCGGGCCAACGTCCTGACTTTC.

The genes are TRBV7-3 and TRBJ1-1; D remains unclear. The CDR3 runs to 14 residues. Germline-derived CDR1 and CDR2 are SGHTA and FQGTGA. Trimming shortened V by 5 bases and J by 4 bases, and 14 bases separated the two germline ends. CDR3 nucleotides: TGTGCCAGCAGCCGAAACAGCGTCTCCACTGAAGCTTTCTTT. This translates into CASSRNSVSTEAFF.

This clone rates as large. CDR3 region: CASSVAPGLNTEAFF. CDR3 DNA: TGTGCCAGCAGCGTAGCACCAGGGCTGAACACTGAAGCTTTCTTT. This sequence joins TRBV9 and TRBJ1-1; D perhaps matches TRBD1 (5 bases). The V gene's germline CDR1 is SGDLS and CDR2 YYNGEE. The ends were cut back, 0 bases at V and 0 bases at J, with 9 bases in the middle. CDR3 size: 15 residues.

The chain couples TRBV7-1 to TRBJ2-6, with D perhaps matching TRBD1 (5 bases). TRBV7-1 belongs to the ORF category, with a function that is uncertain. Between the trimmed V and J ends, which lost 5 bases and 5 bases, there was a span of 25 bases. The CDR3 length is 19 residues. CDR3 protein: CASSLKGHEDKSRANVLTF. The CDR3 nucleotides read TGTGCCAGCAGCCTGAAAGGTCACGAGGACAAAAGTCGGGCCAACGTCCTGACTTTC.

This chain links TRBV6-5 with TRBJ2-7; D unclear. The CDR3 consists of 13 residues. V lost 5 bases and J 4 bases, leaving 12 bases between the germline ends. The germline V gene encodes CDR1 MNHEY and CDR2 SVGAGI. The CDR3, as DNA: TGTGCCAGCAGTGAGACTTTACAGTACGAGCAGTACTTC. This gives the protein CASSETLQYEQYF.

J is TRBJ1-2 and V is TRBV22-1. TRBV22-1 is marked as a pseudogene. The CDR3 spans 16 residues. As DNA, the CDR3 is TGTCCTGGGAGCCTTGTCGAAGCGAGAAAGACCTATGGCTACACCTTC. Translated: CPGSLVEARKTYGYTF.

A few counts support this clone. The rearrangement joins TRBV7-3 to TRBJ2-5; unclear D gene. V was clipped by 1 base and J by 4 bases, with 7 bases between them. The CDR3 is 13 amino acids. Germline V gene lookup returns CDR1 SGHTA and CDR2 FQGTGA. The CDR3 coding sequence is TGTGCCAGCAGCTTAAGCTTAGGAGAGACCCAGTACTTC. Amino acid sequence: CASSLSLGETQYF.

The count of this clone is one. The rearrangement uses TRBV2 and TRBJ2-6; no definite D call. Germline V gives CDR1 SNHLY, CDR2 FYNNEI. The CDR3 covers 18 residues. The ends were cut back, 5 bases at V and 5 bases at J, with 22 bases in the middle. The CDR3 spells CASSTATYLQSRANVLTF. The CDR3 DNA follows: TGTGCCAGCAGTACCGCAACTTACCTACAAAGTCGGGCCAACGTCCTGACTTTC.

The gene calls are TRBV7-2 and TRBJ1-4; no clear D gene. Looked up from germline, CDR1 is SGHTA and CDR2 is FQGNSA. CDR3 length: 15 amino acids. V lost 1 base and J 7 bases, leaving 13 bases between the germline ends. The CDR3, as DNA: TGTGCCAGCAGCTTAGTGTTCGGTAGCGGTGAAAAACTGTTTTTT. As protein: CASSLVFGSGEKLFF.

The chain uses TRBV5-1 and TRBJ2-7; TRBD1 is a possible D gene (7 bases). The CDR3 contains 16 residues. Trimming cost V 5 bases and J 1 base, with 19 bases left between them. CDR1 SGHRS and CDR2 YFSETQ come from the germline V gene. In DNA, the CDR3 is TGCGCCAGCAGGTTTACTCCAGGGGGGACTTCCTACGAGCAGTACTTC. Translated, it gives CASRFTPGGTSYEQYF.

This chain links TRBV21-1 with TRBJ2-7. TRBV21-1 is flagged as a pseudogene. The CDR3 spans 16 residues. CDR3 nucleotide sequence: TGTGCCAGCAGGGGAAACGTGCTACACGTGTTAGACGAGCAGTACTTC. As protein: CASRGNVLHVLDEQYF.

This clone occurred a few times. The chain employs TRBV2 and TRBJ1-2; maybe TRBD1 (5 bases). The length of the CDR3 is 12 residues. Germline-derived CDR1 and CDR2 are SNHLY and FYNNEI. Trimming stripped 10 bases from V and 5 bases from J, with 14 bases between. CDR3 sequence (DNA): TGTGCCATCTCCGGGACGGGGTATGGCTACACCTTC. Translating it yields CAISGTGYGYTF.

By sample fraction, this clone is large. The chain uses TRBV7-9 and TRBJ2-1; unclear D gene. CDR3 size: 11 residues. Trimming shortened V by 4 bases and J by 6 bases, and 4 bases separated the two germline ends. CDR1 is SEHNR, CDR2 FQNEAQ, per germline (reference sequence). For the CDR3, the DNA is TGTGCCAGCAGCTCTCTCAATGAGCAGTTCTTC. It encodes CASSSLNEQFF.

Regarding this clone: A read error may account for a junction end that differs from germline. The chain carries TRBV5-1 and TRBJ1-1, with D perhaps TRBD1 (6 bases). This CDR3 spans 14 amino acids. Germline CDR1 is SGHRS and CDR2 is YFSETQ. The CDR3 loop reads CASSPEGVGTEAFF. Written as DNA, the CDR3 is TGTGCCAGCAGCCCCGAGGGGGTGGGGACTGAAGCTTTCTTT.

The rearrangement uses TRBV6-9 and TRBJ1-2; D not certain. This CDR3 has 14 amino acids. In germline, CDR1 is MNHGY, CDR2 SVAAGI. The ends were cut back, 5 bases at V and 4 bases at J, with 14 bases in the middle. The CDR3 DNA sequence: TGTGCCAGCAGTACTTACGGAAAGACCTATGGCTACACCTTC. It translates to CASSTYGKTYGYTF.

The chain employs TRBV12-5 and TRBJ2-2; possible D gene TRBD2, 5 bases. CDR1 LGHNT and CDR2 FRNRAP come from the germline V gene. This CDR3 is built from 18 residues. Deletions cut 5 bases from V and 3 bases from J, with 22 bases between. This CDR3 is CASGEVNLGGVDTGELFF. The CDR3 nucleotides are TGTGCTAGTGGTGAGGTCAACTTAGGAGGCGTCGACACCGGGGAGCTGTTTTTT.

In DNA form, the CDR3 reads TGTGCCAGCAGTTCGGAGGCAAGCTCTAGAAAGACCTATGGCTACACCTTC. This sequence encodes CASSSEASSRKTYGYTF. This sequence joins TRBV6-8 and TRBJ1-2; no firm D call. The CDR3 is 17 amino acids. V was trimmed by 4 bases and J by 4 bases, leaving 22 bases between them. Looked up from germline, CDR1 is MNHGY and CDR2 is SAAAGT.

The rearrangement uses TRBV5-1 and TRBJ1-2; 9 bases are a match to TRBD1. This CDR3 region has 14 residues. The V gene's germline CDR1 is SGHRS and CDR2 YFSETQ. The CDR3 loop reads CARGTGYINYGYTF. The CDR3 DNA is TGCGCGAGAGGGACAGGGTACATTAACTATGGCTACACCTTC.

V gene TRBV12-5 combines with J gene TRBJ2-1; 12 positions match TRBD1. The CDR3 consists of 14 residues. Germline CDR1 and CDR2: LGHNT and FRNRAP. Unmatched junction bases numbered 3, after V lost 5 bases and J lost 7 bases. CDR3 in DNA: TGTGCTAGTGGTCCGGGACAGGGGGCTAATGAGCAGTTCTTC. Protein: CASGPGQGANEQFF.